The rows below give T cell receptor beta chains drawn from one sample of a study of OX40 agonist ivuxolimab in advanced cancers. Repertoires were generated with immunoSEQ multiplex PCR, while TCRdb's copy carries only in-frame clones and drops some. The sample includes tens of thousands of clones, around 90% of them seen just once. Here the sequenced sample was CD4+ or CD8+ T cells sorted from blood, taken in a trial of the OX40 agonist ivuxolimab. The receptors shown here come from an adult with an advanced solid tumor such as melanoma, head and neck, liver or kidney cancer. Each CDR3 is given with its conserved first and last residue. The order of the fields is clone size, J gene, V gene, D gene, CDR3 protein, CDR3 DNA. The D gene is left open where the match is weak. Expanded clones are given a class, and other clones once, few, many or no size at all.

-	TRBJ1-3	TRBV6-5	-	CASRGGVGGTIYF	TGTGCCAGCAGAGGGGGGGTAGGAGGCACCATATATTTT
-	TRBJ1-1	TRBV11-3	-	CASSLQGLTEAFF	TGTGCCAGCAGCCTACAGGGTTTGACTGAAGCTTTCTTT
-	TRBJ2-7	TRBV5-1	-	CASSLRGYEQYF	TGCGCCAGCAGCTTGAGAGGTTACGAGCAGTACTTC
-	TRBJ2-5	TRBV7-3	TRBD2	CASSFGGGPWETQYF	TGTGCCAGCAGCTTTGGCGGGGGGCCTTGGGAGACCCAGTACTTC
-	TRBJ1-6	TRBV23-1	TRBD1	CASSQPLSRDRVMDWSPLHF	TGCGCCAGCAGTCAACCCCTCTCCCGGGACAGGGTTATGGATTGGTCACCCCTCCACTTT
-	TRBJ1-4	TRBV19	TRBD1	CASSFAGTVDEKLFF	TGTGCCAGTAGTTTCGCCGGGACAGTAGATGAAAAACTGTTTTTT
-	TRBJ1-2	TRBV28	-	CASSFMGGGYTF	TGTGCCAGCAGTTTTATGGGCGGCGGCTACACCTTC
-	TRBJ2-5	TRBV6-1	-	CASKGAQETQYF	TGTGCCAGCAAGGGCGCGCAAGAGACCCAGTACTTC
-	TRBJ1-1	TRBV28	-	CASSTPEWQGSAEGRAFF	TGTGCCAGCAGTACTCCGGAGTGGCAGGGAAGTGCGGAAGGTCGAGCTTTCTTT
-	TRBJ2-3	TRBV2	TRBD2	CATNRLAADTQYF	TGTGCCACCAATAGACTAGCGGCAGATACGCAGTATTTT
-	TRBJ2-5	TRBV30	-	CAWSGAVWIETQYF	TGTGCCTGGAGCGGGGCGGTCTGGATAGAGACCCAGTACTTC
-	TRBJ2-3	TRBV7-9	TRBD2	CASSLGSGHPGTQYF	TGTGCCAGCAGCTTAGGTAGCGGGCACCCCGGGACGCAGTATTTT
few	TRBJ2-1	TRBV7-8	TRBD2	CASSSRRRGLAEINEQFF	TGTGCCAGCAGCTCCCGACGAAGAGGACTAGCAGAGATCAATGAGCAGTTCTTC
-	TRBJ1-6	TRBV27	-	CASSLEQGVVNSPLHF	TGTGCCAGCAGTTTGGAGCAGGGAGTTGTTAATTCACCCCTCCACTTT
-	TRBJ1-1	TRBV6-5	-	CASRQSWLDTEAFF	TGTGCCAGCAGACAGAGCTGGCTGGACACTGAAGCTTTCTTT
few	TRBJ1-1	TRBV30	-	CAWSRKANTEAFF	TGTGCCTGGAGTCGTAAAGCCAACACTGAAGCTTTCTTT
-	TRBJ1-5	TRBV10-3	-	CAAAGGINQPQHF	TGTGCCGCCGCCGGGGGGATAAATCAGCCCCAGCATTTT
-	TRBJ2-2	TRBV7-9	TRBD1	CASRRTGADTGELFF	TGTGCCAGCAGACGGACAGGGGCTGACACCGGGGAGCTGTTTTTT
-	TRBJ1-2	TRBV28	-	CASSRTGNYGYTF	TGTGCCAGCAGCAGAACAGGGAACTATGGCTACACCTTC
-	TRBJ1-3	TRBV30	-	CAWGTGLGNTIYF	TGTGCCTGGGGTACGGGGTTAGGGAACACCATATATTTT
-	TRBJ2-5	TRBV29-1	-	CSVGSGAETQYF	TGCAGCGTTGGGTCAGGGGCAGAGACCCAGTACTTC
-	TRBJ1-4	TRBV28	TRBD1	CASSTDRGNEKLFF	TGTGCCAGCAGTACTGACAGGGGGAATGAAAAACTGTTTTTT
-	TRBJ1-2	TRBV6-5	-	CATRGGADYGYTF	TGTGCCACCCGGGGGGGGGCTGACTATGGCTACACCTTC
-	TRBJ1-6	TRBV25-1	-	CASSESQLYNSPLHF	TGTGCCAGCAGTGAATCTCAGTTATATAATTCACCCCTCCACTTT
-	TRBJ2-1	TRBV6-4	TRBD2	CASSDSARGGSGEQFF	TGTGCCAGCAGTGACTCGGCGCGGGGGGGCTCGGGTGAGCAGTTCTTC
-	TRBJ2-3	TRBV5-1	-	CASSLAVTDTQYF	TGCGCCAGCAGCTTGGCGGTGACAGATACGCAGTATTTT
-	TRBJ2-5	TRBV7-2	TRBD2	CASSPLAGGGQTQYF	TGTGCCAGCAGCCCTCTAGCGGGGGGCGGGCAGACCCAGTACTTC
-	TRBJ1-4	TRBV10-2	-	CATRGGSGNEKLFF	TGCGCCACCCGGGGGGGCAGCGGAAATGAAAAACTGTTTTTT
few	TRBJ1-1	TRBV1	-	CTSSRKARKDTEAFF	TGCACCAGCAGCCGGAAGGCTAGGAAGGACACTGAAGCTTTCTTT
-	TRBJ1-3	TRBV6-1	TRBD1	CASSESTTGQEGNTIYF	TGTGCCAGCAGTGAAAGCACAACGGGACAGGAGGGAAACACCATATATTTT
few	TRBJ1-2	TRBV7-9	-	CASSQGQNYGYTF	TGTGCCAGCAGCCAAGGCCAGAACTATGGCTACACCTTC
-	TRBJ2-2	TRBV6-5	TRBD1	CASSYTGTGTTGELFF	TGTGCCAGCAGTTACACCGGGACAGGGACAACCGGGGAGCTGTTTTTT
-	TRBJ2-3	TRBV7-3	-	CASSPRSTFRTDTQYF	TGTGCCAGCAGCCCACGATCTACCTTTCGTACAGATACGCAGTATTTT
-	TRBJ1-6	TRBV5-1	-	CASSLGQPDNSPLHF	TGCGCCAGCAGCTTGGGACAGCCGGATAATTCACCCCTCCACTTT
-	TRBJ1-2	TRBV19	TRBD1	CASRTGVGYGYTF	TGTGCCAGTCGAACAGGGGTGGGGTATGGCTACACCTTC
-	TRBJ1-6	TRBV2	TRBD1	CASKPGQGGSPLHF	TGTGCCAGCAAGCCCGGACAGGGGGGGTCACCCCTCCACTTT